This T cell receptor beta chain was captured in a study of CD8 T cells in ankylosing spondylitis. The V segment lost 1 base and the J segment 7 bases; nucleotides outside the gene matches: 6. The CDR3 runs to 15 residues. Per the germline V gene, CDR1 is LGHNA and CDR2 is YSLEER. Only a few counts were recorded for this clonotype. Its antigen is unidentified. Study-level results: Significant enrichment of disease-linked clones was reported in matched ankylosing spondylitis synovial fluid. A TCR beta motif of 7 to 9 highly homologous variants seemed to mark ankylosing spondylitis blood.

TCRdb itself ran the 5' RACE reads through MiXCR, one entry per CDR3 protein. The sample consists of 650,000 to 800,000 distinct CDR3 sequences, over 15% of them appearing once. The sequence derives from a male donor with ankylosing spondylitis. The genes are TRBV4-3 and TRBJ2-3; TRBD1 matches at 9 bases. Sequencing was performed on blood, either unsorted or a sorted T cell fraction (not recorded which). CDR3 amino acids: CASSQATGGVNTQYF. The CDR3 bases are TGCGCCAGCAGCCAAGCTACAGGGGGCGTGAATACGCAGTATTTT.